This T cell receptor beta chain comes out of a study of cytomegalovirus exposure and HLA in healthy donors. This clone has only a few counts. V was pared by 8 bases and J by 2 bases, with 14 bases between. Per germline, CDR1 MDHEN and CDR2 SYDVKM. The CDR3 length is 14 residues. The study ran its PCR with 60 Vbeta and 13 Jbeta primers. The protocol was immunoSEQ multiplex PCR, while the TCRdb copy is restricted to in-frame clones and leaves out a portion. The table lists more than 80,000 clones, more than 65% of them singletons, with 0.6% to 1% in the top ten. Sequencing input: PBMCs. The receptor was derived from a boy aged 10-17 years in good health and CMV-seronegative. The chain is built from TRBV28 and TRBJ2-3, with D possibly matching TRBD2 (6 bases). Here the CDR3 reads CASWSRGFTDTQYF. Here the CDR3 DNA reads TGTGCCAGCTGGTCGCGGGGATTCACAGATACGCAGTATTTT. The full variable domain, in which reference TRBV28 and TRBJ2-3 provide the parts outside the CDR3, is DVKVTQSSRYLVKRTGEKVFLECVQDMDHENMFWYRQDPGLGLRLIYFSYDVKMKEKGDIPEGYSVSREKKERFSLILESASTNQTSMYLCASWSRGFTDTQYFGPGTRLTVL.